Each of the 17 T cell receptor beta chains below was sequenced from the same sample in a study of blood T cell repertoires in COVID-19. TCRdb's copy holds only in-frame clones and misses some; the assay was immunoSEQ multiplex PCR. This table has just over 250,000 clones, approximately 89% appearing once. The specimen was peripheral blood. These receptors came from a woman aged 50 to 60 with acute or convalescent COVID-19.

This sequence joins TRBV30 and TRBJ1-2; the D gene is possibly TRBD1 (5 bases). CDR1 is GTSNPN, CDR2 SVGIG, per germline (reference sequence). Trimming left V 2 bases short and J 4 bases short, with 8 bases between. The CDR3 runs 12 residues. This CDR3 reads CAWSRGTYGYTF. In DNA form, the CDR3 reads TGTGCCTGGAGTCGCGGGACCTATGGCTACACCTTC.

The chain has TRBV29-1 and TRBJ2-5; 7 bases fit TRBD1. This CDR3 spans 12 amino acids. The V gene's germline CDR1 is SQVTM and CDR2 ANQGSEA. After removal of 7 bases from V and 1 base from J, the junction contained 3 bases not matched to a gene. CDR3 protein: CSAGQAQETQYF. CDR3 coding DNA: TGCAGCGCAGGACAGGCCCAAGAGACCCAGTACTTC.

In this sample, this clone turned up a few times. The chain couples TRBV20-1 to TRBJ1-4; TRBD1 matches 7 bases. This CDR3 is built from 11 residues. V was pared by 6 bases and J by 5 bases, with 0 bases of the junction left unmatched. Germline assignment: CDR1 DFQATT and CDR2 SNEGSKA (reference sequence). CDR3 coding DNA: TGCAGTGCGGGACAGAATGAAAAACTGTTTTTT. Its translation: CSAGQNEKLFF.

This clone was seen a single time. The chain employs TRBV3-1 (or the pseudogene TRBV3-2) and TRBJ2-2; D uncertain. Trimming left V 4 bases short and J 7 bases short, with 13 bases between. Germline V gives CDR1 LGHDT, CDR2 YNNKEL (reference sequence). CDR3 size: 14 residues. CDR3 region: CASSPGLFVGELFF. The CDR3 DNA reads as TGTGCCAGCAGCCCCGGGTTGTTTGTCGGGGAGCTGTTTTTT.

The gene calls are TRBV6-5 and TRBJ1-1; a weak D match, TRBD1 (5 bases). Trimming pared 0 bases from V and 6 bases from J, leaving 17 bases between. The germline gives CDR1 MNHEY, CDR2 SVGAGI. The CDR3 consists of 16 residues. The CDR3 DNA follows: TGTGCCAGCAGTTACTCGGGGGAGGGTAGGGTCCCTGAAGCTTTCTTT. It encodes CASSYSGEGRVPEAFF.

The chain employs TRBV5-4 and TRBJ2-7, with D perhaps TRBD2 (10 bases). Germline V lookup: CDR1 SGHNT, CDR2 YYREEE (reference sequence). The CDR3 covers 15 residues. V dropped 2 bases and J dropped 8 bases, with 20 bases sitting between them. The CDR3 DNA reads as TGTGCCAGCAGCTTACAGGGGGCGACTAGCGGGCAGCAGTACTTC. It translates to CASSLQGATSGQQYF.

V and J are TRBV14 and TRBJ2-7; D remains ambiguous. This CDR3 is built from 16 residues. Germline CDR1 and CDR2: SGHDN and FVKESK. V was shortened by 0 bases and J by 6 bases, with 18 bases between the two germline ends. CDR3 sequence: CASSQDMSQVHREQYF. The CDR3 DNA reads TGTGCCAGCAGCCAAGATATGTCCCAGGTACATCGCGAGCAGTACTTC.

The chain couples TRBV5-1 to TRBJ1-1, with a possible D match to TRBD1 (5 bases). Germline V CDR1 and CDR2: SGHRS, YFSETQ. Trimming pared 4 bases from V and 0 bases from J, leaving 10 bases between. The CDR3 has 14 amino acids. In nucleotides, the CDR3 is TGCGCCAGCAGCCAAACGACAGTGAACACTGAAGCTTTCTTT. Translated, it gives CASSQTTVNTEAFF. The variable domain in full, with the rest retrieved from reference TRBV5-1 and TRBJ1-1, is KAGVTQTPRYLIKTRGQQVTLSCSPISGHRSVSWYQQTPGQGLQFLFEYFSETQRNKGNFPGRFSGRQFSNSRSEMNVSTLELGDSALYLCASSQTTVNTEAFFGQGTRLTVV.

This CDR3 is CASSWAGDSNQPQHF. The CDR3 DNA follows: TGTGCCAGCAGTTGGGCAGGGGATAGCAATCAGCCCCAGCATTTT. The J gene is TRBJ1-5, the V gene TRBV27; a weak D match, TRBD1 (6 bases). V was shortened by 4 bases and J by 0 bases, with 10 bases between the two germline ends. Germline values: CDR1 MNHEY, CDR2 SMNVEV (reference sequence). CDR3 length: 15 amino acids.

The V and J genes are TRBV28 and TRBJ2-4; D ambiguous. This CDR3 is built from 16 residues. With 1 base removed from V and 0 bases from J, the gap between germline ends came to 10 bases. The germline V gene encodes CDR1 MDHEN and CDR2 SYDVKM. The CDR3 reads CASSLSGDLAKNIQYF. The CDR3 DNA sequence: TGTGCCAGCAGTTTATCCGGAGATCTAGCCAAAAACATTCAGTACTTC.

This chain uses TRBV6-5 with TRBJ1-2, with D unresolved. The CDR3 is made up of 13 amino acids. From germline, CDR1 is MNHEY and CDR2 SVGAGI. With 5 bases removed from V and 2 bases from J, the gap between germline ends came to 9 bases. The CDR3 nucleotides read TGTGCCAGCAGTCTGGAGAGCAACTATGGCTACACCTTC. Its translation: CASSLESNYGYTF.

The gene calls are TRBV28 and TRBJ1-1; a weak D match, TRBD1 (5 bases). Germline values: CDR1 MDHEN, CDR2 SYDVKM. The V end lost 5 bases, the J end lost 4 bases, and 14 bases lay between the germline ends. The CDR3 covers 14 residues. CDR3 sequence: CASSPDPGGTEAFF. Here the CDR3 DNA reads TGTGCCAGCAGTCCCGACCCCGGGGGCACTGAAGCTTTCTTT.

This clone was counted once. Here the CDR3 reads CASSPSAQVSNQPQHF. CDR3 DNA: TGTGCCAGCTCACCGTCGGCACAGGTTAGCAATCAGCCCCAGCATTTT. The chain carries TRBV18 and TRBJ1-5; a possible D gene is TRBD1 (5 bases). CDR1 and CDR2 from the germline V gene are KGHSH and LQKENI. Trimming pared 3 bases from V and 0 bases from J, leaving 12 bases between. The CDR3 loop spans 16 amino acids.

CDR3 nucleotides: TGTGCCAGCGGGGGGACAGGGGGTATGCGGGGCTACACCTTC. It translates to CASGGTGGMRGYTF. The chain links TRBV27 to TRBJ1-2; 11 nucleotides match TRBD1. Germline V lookup: CDR1 MNHEY, CDR2 SMNVEV (reference sequence). J lost 8 bases, V lost 8 bases, and 10 bases had no gene match. This CDR3 is 14 amino acids long.

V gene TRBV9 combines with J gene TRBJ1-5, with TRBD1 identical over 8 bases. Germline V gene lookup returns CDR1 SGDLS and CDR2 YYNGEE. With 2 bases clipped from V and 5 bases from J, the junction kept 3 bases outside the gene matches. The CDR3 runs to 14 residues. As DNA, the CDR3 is TGTGCCAGCAGCGTCGGACAGGGCTATCAGCCCCAGCATTTT. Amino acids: CASSVGQGYQPQHF.

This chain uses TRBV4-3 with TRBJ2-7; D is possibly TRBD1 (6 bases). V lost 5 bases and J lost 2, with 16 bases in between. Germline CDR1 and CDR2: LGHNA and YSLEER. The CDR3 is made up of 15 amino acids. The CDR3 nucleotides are TGCGCCAGCAGCGACAAATCGAGGGGGACCTACGAGCAGTACTTC. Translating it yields CASSDKSRGTYEQYF.

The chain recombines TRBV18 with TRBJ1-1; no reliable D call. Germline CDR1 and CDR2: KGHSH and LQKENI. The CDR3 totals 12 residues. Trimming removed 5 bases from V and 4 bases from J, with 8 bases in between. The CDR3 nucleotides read TGTGCCAGCTCAGGAGCTTCCACTGAAGCTTTCTTT. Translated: CASSGASTEAFF.